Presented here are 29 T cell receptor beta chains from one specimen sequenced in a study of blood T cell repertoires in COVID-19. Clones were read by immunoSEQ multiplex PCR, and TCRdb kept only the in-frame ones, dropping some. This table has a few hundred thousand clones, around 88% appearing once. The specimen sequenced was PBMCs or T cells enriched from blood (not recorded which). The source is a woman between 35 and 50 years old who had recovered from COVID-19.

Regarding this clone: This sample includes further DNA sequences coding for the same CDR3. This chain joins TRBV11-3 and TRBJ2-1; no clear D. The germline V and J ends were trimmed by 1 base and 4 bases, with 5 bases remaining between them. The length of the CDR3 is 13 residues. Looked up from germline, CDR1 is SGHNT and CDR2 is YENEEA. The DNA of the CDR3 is TGTGCCAGCAGCTTAGGGCAATACAATGAGCAGTTCTTC. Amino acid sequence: CASSLGQYNEQFF. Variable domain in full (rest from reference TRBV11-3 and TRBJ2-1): EAGVVQSPRYKIIEKKQPVAFWCNPISGHNTLYWYLQNLGQGPELLIRYENEEAVDDSQLPKDRFSAERLKGVDSTLKIQPAELGDSAVYLCASSLGQYNEQFFGPGTRLTVL.

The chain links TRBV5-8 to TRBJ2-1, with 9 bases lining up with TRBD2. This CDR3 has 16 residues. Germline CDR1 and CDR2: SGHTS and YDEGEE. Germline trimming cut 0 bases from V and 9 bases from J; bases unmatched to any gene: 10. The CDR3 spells CASSLEGREGLVEQFF. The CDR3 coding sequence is TGTGCCAGCAGCTTGGAAGGGCGGGAGGGCCTGGTTGAGCAGTTCTTC. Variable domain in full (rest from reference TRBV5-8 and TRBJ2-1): EAGVTQSPTHLIKTRGQQATLRCSPISGHTSVYWYQQALGLGLQFLLWYDEGEERNRGNFPPRFSGRQFPNYSSELNVNALELEDSALYLCASSLEGREGLVEQFFGPGTRLTVL.

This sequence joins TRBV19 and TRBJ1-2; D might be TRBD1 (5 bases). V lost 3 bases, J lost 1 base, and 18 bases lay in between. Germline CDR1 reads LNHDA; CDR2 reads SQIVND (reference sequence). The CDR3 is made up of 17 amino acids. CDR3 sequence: CASSIGSQTVLNYGYTF. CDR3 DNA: TGTGCCAGTAGTATTGGGTCCCAGACAGTCCTTAACTATGGCTACACCTTC.

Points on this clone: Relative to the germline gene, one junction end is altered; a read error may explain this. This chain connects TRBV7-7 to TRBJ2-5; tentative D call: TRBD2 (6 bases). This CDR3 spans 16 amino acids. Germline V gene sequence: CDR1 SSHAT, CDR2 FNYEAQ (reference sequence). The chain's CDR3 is CASSPLGGSLGETQYF. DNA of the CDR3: TGTGCTAGCAGCCCCCTGGGGGGAAGTCTGGGAGAGACCCAGTACTTC.

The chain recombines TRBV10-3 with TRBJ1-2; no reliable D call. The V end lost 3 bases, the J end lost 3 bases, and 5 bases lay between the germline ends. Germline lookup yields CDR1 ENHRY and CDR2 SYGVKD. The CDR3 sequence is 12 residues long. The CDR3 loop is CAISEAYYGYTF. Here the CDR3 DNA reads TGTGCCATCAGTGAAGCGTACTATGGCTACACCTTC.

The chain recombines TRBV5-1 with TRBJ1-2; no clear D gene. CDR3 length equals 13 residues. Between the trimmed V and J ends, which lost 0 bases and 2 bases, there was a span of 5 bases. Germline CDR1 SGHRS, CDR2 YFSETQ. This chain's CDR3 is CASSLAGNYGYTF. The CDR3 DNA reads TGCGCCAGCAGCTTGGCGGGGAACTATGGCTACACCTTC.

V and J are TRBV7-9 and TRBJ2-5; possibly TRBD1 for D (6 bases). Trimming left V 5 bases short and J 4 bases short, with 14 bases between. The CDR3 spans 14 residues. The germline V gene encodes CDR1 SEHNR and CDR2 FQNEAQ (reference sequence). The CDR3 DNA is TGTGCCAGCAGCCCCACAGGGACCGGAGAGACCCAGTACTTC. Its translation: CASSPTGTGETQYF.

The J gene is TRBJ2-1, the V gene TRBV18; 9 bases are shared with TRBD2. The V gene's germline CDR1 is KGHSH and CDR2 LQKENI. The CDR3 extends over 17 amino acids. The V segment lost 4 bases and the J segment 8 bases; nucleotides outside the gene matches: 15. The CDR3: CASSLVSGSHRGYEQFF. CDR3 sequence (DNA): TGTGCCAGCTCACTAGTTAGCGGGAGCCACCGTGGGTATGAGCAGTTCTTC.

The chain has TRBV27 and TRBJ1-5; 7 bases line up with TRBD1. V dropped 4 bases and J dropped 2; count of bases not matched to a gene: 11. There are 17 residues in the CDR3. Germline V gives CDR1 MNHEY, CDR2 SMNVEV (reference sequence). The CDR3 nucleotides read TGTGCCAGCAGTTCCTCAGGGGGGCCCTTTGGCAATCAGCCCCAGCATTTT. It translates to CASSSSGGPFGNQPQHF.

The CDR3 reads CASSLQAGGSYEQYF. The DNA of the CDR3 is TGCGCCAGCAGCCTGCAAGCGGGAGGCTCCTACGAGCAGTACTTC. V usage is TRBV5-1 and J usage is TRBJ2-7, with 9 bases aligning to TRBD2. Trimming cost V 4 bases and J 0 bases; bases outside gene matches: 5. The CDR3 length is 15 residues. Germline assignment: CDR1 SGHRS and CDR2 YFSETQ.

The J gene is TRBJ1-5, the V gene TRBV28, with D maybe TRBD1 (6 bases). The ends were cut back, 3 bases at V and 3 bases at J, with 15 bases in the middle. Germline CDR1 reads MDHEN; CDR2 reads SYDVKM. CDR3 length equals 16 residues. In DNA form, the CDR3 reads TGTGCCAGCAGTTTCCAGGGGAAAGGAAACAATCAGCCCCAGCATTTT. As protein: CASSFQGKGNNQPQHF.

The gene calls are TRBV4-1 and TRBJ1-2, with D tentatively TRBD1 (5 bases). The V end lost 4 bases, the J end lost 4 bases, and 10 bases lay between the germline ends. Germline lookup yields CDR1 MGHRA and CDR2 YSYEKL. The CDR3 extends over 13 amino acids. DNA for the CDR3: TGCGCCAGCAGCCCGGGGGGGGGCTATGGCTACACCTTC. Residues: CASSPGGGYGYTF.

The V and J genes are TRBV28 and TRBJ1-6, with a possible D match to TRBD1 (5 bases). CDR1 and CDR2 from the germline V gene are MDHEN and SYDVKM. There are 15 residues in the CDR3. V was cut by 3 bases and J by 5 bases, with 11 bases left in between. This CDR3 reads CASSFLQGNNSPLHF. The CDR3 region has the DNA TGTGCCAGCAGTTTCCTTCAGGGTAATAATTCACCCCTCCACTTT.

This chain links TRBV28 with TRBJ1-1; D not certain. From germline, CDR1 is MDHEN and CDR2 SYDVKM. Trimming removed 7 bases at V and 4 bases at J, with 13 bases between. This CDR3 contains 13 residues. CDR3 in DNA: TGTGCCAGCACCAAGTCTTCGGGCACTGAAGCTTTCTTT. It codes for CASTKSSGTEAFF.

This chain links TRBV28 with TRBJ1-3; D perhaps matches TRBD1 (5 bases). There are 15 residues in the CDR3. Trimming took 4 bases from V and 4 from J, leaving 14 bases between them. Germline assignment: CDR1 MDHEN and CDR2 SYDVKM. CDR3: CASSSPPTAGNTIYF. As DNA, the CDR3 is TGTGCCAGCAGTTCCCCGCCGACAGCCGGAAACACCATATATTTT.

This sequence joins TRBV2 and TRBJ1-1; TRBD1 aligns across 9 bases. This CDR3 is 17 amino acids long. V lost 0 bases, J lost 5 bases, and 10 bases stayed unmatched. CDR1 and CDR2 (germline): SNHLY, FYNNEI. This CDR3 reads CASSEAWWGTGLTEAFF. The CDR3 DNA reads TGTGCCAGCAGTGAAGCATGGTGGGGGACAGGGCTAACTGAAGCTTTCTTT.

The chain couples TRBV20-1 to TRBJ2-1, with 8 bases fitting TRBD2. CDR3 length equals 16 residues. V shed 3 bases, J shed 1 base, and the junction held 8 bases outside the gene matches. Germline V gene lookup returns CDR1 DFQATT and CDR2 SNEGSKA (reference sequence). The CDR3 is CSASERTSLSYNEQFF. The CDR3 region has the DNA TGCAGTGCTAGTGAGCGGACTAGCCTGTCCTACAATGAGCAGTTCTTC.

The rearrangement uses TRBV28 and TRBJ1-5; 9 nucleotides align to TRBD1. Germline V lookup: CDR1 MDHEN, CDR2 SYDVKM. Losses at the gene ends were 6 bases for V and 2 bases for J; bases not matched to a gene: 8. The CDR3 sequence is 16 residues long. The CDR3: CASRLSTGGGNQPQHF. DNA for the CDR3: TGTGCCAGCAGGCTTTCGACAGGGGGTGGCAATCAGCCCCAGCATTTT.

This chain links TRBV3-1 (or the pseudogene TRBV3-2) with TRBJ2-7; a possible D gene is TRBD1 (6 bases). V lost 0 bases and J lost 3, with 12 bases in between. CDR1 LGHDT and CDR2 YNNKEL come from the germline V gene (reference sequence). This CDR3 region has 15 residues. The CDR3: CASSQELEQGYEQYF. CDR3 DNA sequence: TGTGCCAGCAGCCAAGAACTAGAACAGGGCTACGAGCAGTACTTC.

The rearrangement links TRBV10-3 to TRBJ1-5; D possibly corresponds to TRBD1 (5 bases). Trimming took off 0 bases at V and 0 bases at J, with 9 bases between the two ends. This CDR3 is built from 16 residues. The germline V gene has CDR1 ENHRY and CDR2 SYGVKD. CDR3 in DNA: TGTGCCATCAGTGAGTCACAGGATCATAGCAATCAGCCCCAGCATTTT. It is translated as CAISESQDHSNQPQHF.

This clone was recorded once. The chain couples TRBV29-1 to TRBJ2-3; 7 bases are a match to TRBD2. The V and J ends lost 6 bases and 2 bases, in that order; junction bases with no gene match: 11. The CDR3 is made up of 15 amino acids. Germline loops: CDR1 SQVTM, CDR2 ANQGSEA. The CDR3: CSVAGAGDNTDTQYF. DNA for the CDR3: TGCAGCGTGGCTGGGGCGGGAGACAACACAGATACGCAGTATTTT.

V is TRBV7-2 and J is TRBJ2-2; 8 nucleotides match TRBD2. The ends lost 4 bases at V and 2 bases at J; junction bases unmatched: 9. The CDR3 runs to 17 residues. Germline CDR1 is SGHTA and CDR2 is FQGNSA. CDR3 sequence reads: CASSSGRSGSNTGELFF. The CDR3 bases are TGTGCCAGCAGCTCGGGGAGGAGCGGGAGTAACACCGGGGAGCTGTTTTTT.

This CDR3 is CASRRARDGSYEQYF. DNA for the CDR3: TGTGCCAGCAGGAGGGCGCGGGACGGTTCCTACGAGCAGTACTTC. The chain employs TRBV4-2 and TRBJ2-7; TRBD2 might be the D (6 bases). Per germline, CDR1 LGHNA and CDR2 YNFKEQ. The CDR3 extends over 15 amino acids. Trimming stripped 6 bases from V and 1 base from J, with 16 bases between.

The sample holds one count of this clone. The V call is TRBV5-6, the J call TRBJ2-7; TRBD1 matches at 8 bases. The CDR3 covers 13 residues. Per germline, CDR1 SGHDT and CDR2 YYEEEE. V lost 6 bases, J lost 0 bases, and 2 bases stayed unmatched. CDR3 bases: TGTGCCAGCACTACAGGGGGCTCCTACGAGCAGTACTTC. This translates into CASTTGGSYEQYF.

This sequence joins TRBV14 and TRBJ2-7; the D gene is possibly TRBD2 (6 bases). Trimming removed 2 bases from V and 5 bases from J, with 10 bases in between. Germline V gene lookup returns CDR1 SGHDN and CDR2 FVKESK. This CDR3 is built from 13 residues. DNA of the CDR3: TGTGCCAGCAGCCAATTAGGAGGGGACGAGCAGTACTTC. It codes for CASSQLGGDEQYF. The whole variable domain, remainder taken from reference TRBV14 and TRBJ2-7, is EAGVTQFPSHSVIEKGQTVTLRCDPISGHDNLYWYRRVMGKEIKFLLHFVKESKQDESGMPNNRFLAERTGGTYSTLKVQPAELEDSGVYFCASSQLGGDEQYFGPGTRLTVT.

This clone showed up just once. DNA of the CDR3: TGTGCCAGCACCCGGACCCCGGACAGCTATGGCTACACCTTC. Translation: CASTRTPDSYGYTF. This chain uses TRBV2 with TRBJ1-2; TRBD1 might be the D (6 bases). The V end was cut by 7 bases, the J end by 4 bases, with 16 bases between. Germline CDR1 is SNHLY and CDR2 is FYNNEI. There are 14 residues in the CDR3. The entire variable domain, with the rest obtained from reference TRBV2 and TRBJ1-2, is as follows: EPEVTQTPSHQVTQMGQEVILRCVPISNHLYFYWYRQILGQKVEFLVSFYNNEISEKSEIFDDQFSVERPDGSNFTLKIRSTKLEDSAMYFCASTRTPDSYGYTFGSGTRLTVV.

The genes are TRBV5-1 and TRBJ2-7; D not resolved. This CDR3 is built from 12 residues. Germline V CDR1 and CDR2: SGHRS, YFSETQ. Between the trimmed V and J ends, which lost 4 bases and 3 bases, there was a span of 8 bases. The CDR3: CASSTDNYEQYF. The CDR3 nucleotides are TGCGCCAGCAGCACTGACAACTACGAGCAGTACTTC.

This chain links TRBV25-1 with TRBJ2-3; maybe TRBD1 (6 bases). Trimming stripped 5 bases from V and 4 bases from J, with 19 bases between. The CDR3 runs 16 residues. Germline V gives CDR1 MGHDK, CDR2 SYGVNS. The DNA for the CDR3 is TGTGCCAGCAGTACCCACAGGGCCGGACGGCCAGATACGCAGTATTTT. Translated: CASSTHRAGRPDTQYF.

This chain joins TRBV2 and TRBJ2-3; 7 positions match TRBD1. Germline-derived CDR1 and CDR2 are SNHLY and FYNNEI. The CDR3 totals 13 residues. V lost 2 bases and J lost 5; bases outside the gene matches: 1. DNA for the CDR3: TGTGCCAGCAGTGAAACAGGGGAAGATACGCAGTATTTT. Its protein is CASSETGEDTQYF.